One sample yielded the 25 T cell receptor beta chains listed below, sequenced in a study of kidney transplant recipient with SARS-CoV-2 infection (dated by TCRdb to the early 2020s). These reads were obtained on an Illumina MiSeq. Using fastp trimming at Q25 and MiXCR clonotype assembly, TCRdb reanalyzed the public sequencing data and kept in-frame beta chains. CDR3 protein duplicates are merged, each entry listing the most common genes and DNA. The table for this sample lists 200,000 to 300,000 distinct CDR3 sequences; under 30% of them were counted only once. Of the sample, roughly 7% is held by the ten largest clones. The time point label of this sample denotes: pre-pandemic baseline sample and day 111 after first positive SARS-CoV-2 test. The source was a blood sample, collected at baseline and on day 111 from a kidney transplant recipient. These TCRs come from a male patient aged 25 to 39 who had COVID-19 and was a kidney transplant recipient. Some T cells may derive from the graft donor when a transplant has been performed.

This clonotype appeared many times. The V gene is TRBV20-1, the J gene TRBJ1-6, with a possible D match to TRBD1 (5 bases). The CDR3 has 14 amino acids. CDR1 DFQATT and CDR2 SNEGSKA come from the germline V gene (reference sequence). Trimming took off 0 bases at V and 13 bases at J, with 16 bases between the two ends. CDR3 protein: CSARDSAGPGPLHF. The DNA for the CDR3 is TGCAGTGCTAGAGATTCGGCAGGGCCTGGGCCCCTCCACTTT.

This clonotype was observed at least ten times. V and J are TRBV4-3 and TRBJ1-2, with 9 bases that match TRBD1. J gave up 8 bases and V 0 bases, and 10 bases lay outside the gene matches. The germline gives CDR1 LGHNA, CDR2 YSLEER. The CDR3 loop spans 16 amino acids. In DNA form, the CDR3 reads TGCGCCAGCAGCCAAGAAGGTACAGGGGGCGTTATGGGCTACACCTTC. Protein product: CASSQEGTGGVMGYTF.

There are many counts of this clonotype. This chain's CDR3 is CASSQGLARPSYNEQFF. The CDR3 coding sequence is TGTGCCAGCAGCCAAGGACTAGCGCGACCCTCCTACAATGAGCAGTTCTTC. The chain couples TRBV12-3 or TRBV12-4 to TRBJ2-1; the match to TRBD2 covers 9 bases. After removal of 6 bases from V and 0 bases from J, the junction contained 9 bases not matched to a gene. CDR3 size: 17 residues.

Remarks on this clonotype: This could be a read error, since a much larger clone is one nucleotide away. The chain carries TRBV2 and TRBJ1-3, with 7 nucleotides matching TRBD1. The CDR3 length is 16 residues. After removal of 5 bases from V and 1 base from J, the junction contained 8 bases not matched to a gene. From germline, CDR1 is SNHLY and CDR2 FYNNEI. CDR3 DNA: TGTGCCAGCAGTACAATTAACAGGGGATCTGGAAACACCATATATTTT. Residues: CASSTINRGSGNTIYF.

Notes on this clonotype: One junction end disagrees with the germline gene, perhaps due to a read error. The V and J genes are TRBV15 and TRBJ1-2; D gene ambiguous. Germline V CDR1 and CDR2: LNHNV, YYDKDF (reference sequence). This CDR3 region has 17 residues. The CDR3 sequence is CTTSCRSRCGKTYDYTF. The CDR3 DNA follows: TGTACCACCAGCTGCAGATCAAGGTGTGGAAAGACCTATGACTACACCTTC.

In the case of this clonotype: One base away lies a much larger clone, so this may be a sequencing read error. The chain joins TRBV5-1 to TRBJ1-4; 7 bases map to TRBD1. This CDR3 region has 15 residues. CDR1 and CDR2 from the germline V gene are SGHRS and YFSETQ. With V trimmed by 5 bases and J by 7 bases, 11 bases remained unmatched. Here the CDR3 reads CASRTTGELGEKLFF. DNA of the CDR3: TGCGCCAGCAGGACAACAGGGGAATTGGGTGAAAAACTGTTTTTT.

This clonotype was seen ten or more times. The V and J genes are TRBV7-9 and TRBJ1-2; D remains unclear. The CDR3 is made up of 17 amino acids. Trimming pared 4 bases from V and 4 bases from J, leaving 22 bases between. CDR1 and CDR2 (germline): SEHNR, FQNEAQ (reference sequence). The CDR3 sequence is CASSCRGYHGKTYGYTF. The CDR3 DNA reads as TGTGCCAGCAGCTGTCGGGGATACCATGGAAAGACCTATGGCTACACCTTC.

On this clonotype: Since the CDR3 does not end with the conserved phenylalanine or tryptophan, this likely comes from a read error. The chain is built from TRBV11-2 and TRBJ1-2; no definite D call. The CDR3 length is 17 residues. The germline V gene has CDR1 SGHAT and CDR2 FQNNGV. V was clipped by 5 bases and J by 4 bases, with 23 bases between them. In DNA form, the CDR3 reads TGTGCCAGCAGCCGGTTGCTAACAAGCAGAAAGACCTATGGCTACACCCTC. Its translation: CASSRLLTSRKTYGYTL.

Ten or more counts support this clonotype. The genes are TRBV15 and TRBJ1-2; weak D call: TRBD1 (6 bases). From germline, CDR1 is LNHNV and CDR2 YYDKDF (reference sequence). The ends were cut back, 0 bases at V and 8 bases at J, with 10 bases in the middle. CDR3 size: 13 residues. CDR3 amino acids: CATSREGALGYTF. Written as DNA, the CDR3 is TGTGCCACCAGCAGAGAGGGGGCGCTCGGCTACACCTTC.

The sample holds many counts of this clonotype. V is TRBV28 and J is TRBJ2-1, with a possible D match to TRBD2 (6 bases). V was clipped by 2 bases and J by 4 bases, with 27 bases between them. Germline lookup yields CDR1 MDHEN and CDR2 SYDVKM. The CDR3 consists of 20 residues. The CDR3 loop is CASSLSWSGQTGVGYNEQFF. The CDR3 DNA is TGTGCCAGCAGTTTAAGCTGGAGCGGGCAAACCGGCGTTGGGTACAATGAGCAGTTCTTC.

The CDR3: CSATGTAYNSPLHF. As DNA, the CDR3 is TGCAGTGCAACCGGGACAGCGTATAATTCACCCCTCCACTTT. This chain connects TRBV20-1 to TRBJ1-6; 7 nucleotides line up with TRBD1. V was clipped by 6 bases and J by 4 bases; unmatched bases: 6. The CDR3 covers 14 residues. In germline, CDR1 is DFQATT, CDR2 SNEGSKA (reference sequence).

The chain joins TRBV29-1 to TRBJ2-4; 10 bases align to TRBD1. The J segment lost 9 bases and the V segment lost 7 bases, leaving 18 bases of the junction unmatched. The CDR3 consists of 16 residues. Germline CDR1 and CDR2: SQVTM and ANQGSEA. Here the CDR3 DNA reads TGCAGCGCCGAGGCAAGGGACAGGGGTTTCCAAAGCATTCAGTACTTC. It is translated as CSAEARDRGFQSIQYF.

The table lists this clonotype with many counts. In DNA, the CDR3 is TGTGCCACCAGTTCCCAGGGTTGGATCAATGAGCAGTTCTTC. It translates to CATSSQGWINEQFF. This chain joins TRBV24-1 and TRBJ2-1; TRBD1 might be the D (5 bases). The ends were cut back, 6 bases at V and 6 bases at J, with 14 bases in the middle. Germline CDR1 and CDR2: KGHDR and SFDVKD. This CDR3 spans 14 amino acids.

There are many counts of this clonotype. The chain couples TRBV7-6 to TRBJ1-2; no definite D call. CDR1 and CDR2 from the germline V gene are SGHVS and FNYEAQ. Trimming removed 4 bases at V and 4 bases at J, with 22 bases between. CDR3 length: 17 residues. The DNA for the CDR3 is TGTGCCAGCAGCTGGCATGATGAATCTCGAAAGACCTATGGCTACACCTTC. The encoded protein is CASSWHDESRKTYGYTF.

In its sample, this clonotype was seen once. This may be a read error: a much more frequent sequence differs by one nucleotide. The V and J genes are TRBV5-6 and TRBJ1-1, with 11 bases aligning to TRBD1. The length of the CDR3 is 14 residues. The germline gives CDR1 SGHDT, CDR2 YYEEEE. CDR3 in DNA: TGTGCCGGCAGCCCCAGGACAGGGGGCGGTGAAGCTTTCTTT. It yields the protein CAGSPRTGGGEAFF.

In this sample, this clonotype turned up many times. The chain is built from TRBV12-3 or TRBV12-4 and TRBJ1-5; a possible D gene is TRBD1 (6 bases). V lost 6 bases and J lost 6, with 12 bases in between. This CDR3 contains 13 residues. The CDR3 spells CASRDTGIQPQHF. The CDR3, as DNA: TGTGCCAGCAGGGACACAGGGATTCAGCCCCAGCATTTT.

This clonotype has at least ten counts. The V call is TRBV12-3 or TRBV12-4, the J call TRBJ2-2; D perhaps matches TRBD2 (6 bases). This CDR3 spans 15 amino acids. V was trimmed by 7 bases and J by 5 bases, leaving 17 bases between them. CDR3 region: CASTDAGSLTGELFF. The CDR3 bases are TGTGCCAGCACGGATGCGGGATCCTTGACCGGGGAGCTGTTTTTT.

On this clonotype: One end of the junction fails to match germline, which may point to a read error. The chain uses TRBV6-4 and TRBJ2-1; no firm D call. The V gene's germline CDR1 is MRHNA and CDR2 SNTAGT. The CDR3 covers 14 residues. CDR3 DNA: TGTGCCAGCAGCGACTCAGACGGCTACAATGTGCAGTTCTTC. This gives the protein CASSDSDGYNVQFF.

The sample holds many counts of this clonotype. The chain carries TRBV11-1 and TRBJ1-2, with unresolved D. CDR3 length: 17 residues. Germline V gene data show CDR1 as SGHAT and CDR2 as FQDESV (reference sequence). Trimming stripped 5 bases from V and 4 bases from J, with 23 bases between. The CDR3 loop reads CASSKAPKAGKTYGYTF. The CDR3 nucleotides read TGTGCCAGCAGCAAGGCGCCTAAGGCTGGAAAGACCTATGGCTACACCTTC. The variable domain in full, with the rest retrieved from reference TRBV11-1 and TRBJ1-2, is EAEVAQSPRYKITEKSQAVAFWCDPISGHATLYWYRQILGQGPELLVQFQDESVVDDSQLPKDRFSAERLKGVDSTLKIQPAELGDSAMYLCASSKAPKAGKTYGYTFGSGTRLTVV.

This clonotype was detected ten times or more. The CDR3: CASSFRRGNSPLHF. The CDR3 nucleotides read TGTGCCAGCAGTTTCCGTCGGGGAAATTCACCCCTCCACTTT. The chain joins TRBV28 to TRBJ1-6; D not certain. In germline, CDR1 is MDHEN, CDR2 SYDVKM. Trimming pared 3 bases from V and 7 bases from J, leaving 10 bases between. This CDR3 is 14 amino acids long. Full variable domain (outside the CDR3, taken from reference TRBV28 and TRBJ1-6): DVKVTQSSRYLVKRTGEKVFLECVQDMDHENMFWYRQDPGLGLRLIYFSYDVKMKEKGDIPEGYSVSREKKERFSLILESASTNQTSMYLCASSFRRGNSPLHFGNGTRLTVT.

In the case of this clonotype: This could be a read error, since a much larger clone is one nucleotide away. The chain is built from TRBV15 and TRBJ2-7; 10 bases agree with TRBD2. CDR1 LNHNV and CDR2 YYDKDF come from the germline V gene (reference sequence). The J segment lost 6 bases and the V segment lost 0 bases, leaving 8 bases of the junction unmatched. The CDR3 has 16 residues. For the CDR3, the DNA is TGTGCCACCAGCAGAGATTTAGCGGGGGGCAGGTGCGAGCAGTACTTC. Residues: CATSRDLAGGRCEQYF.

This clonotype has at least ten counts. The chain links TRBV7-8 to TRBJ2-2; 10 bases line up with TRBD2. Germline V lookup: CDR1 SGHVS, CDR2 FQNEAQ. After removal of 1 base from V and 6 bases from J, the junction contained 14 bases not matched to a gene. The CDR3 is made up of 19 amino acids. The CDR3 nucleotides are TGTGCCAGCAGCTTAGTGTCTAGCGGGAGTTACTTATTCGCCGGGGAGCTGTTTTTT. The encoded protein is CASSLVSSGSYLFAGELFF.

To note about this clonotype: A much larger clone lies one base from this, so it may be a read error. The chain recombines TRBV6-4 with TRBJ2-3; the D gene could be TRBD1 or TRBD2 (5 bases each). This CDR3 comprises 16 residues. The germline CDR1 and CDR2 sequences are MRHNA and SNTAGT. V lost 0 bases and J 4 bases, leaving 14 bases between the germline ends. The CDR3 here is CASSDSTEYSADTQYF. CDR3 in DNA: TGTGCCAGCAGTGACTCGACAGAATATAGCGCAGATACGCAGTATTTT.

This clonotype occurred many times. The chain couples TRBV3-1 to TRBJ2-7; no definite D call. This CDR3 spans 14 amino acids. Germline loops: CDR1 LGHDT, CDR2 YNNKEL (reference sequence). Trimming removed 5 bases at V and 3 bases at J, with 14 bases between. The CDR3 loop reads CASSLQASFYEQYF. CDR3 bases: TGTGCCAGCAGCTTGCAGGCCTCCTTCTACGAGCAGTACTTC.

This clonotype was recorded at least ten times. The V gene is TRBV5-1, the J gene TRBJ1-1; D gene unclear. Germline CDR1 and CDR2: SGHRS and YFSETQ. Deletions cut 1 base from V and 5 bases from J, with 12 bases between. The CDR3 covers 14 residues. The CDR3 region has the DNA TGCGCCAGCAGCTTGAGCGGACGCAGAACTGAAGCTTTCTTT. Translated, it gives CASSLSGRRTEAFF.